These 32 T cell receptor beta chains originate from one sample sequenced in a study of tumor and adjacent non-tumor tissue in lung cancer. No cell sorting was done before RNA was extracted from the tissue. TCRbeta libraries were built with three rounds of nested PCR, modified from ARM-PCR. TCRdb analysed the multiplex PCR reads with MiXCR anew, one entry per CDR3 protein. The table lists approximately 86,000 distinct CDR3 sequences, roughly two thirds of them singletons, with approximately 9.5% in the top ten. Sequenced: lung tumor tissue. The receptors come from a woman aged 40 to 50 with non-small cell lung cancer.

Notes on this clonotype: A junction boundary mismatches the germline segment, possibly from a read error. The chain joins TRBV6-5 to TRBJ2-3, with a possible D match to TRBD1 (6 bases). The CDR3 sequence is 15 residues long. Germline V lookup: CDR1 MNHEY, CDR2 SVGAGI. CDR3 loop: CASRDTGNPTDTQCF. For the CDR3, the DNA is TGTGCCAGCAGGGATACAGGGAACCCCACAGATACACAGTGTTTT.

Many counts were recorded for this clonotype. The chain combines TRBV29-1 with TRBJ2-1; 8 nucleotides align to TRBD2. CDR1 and CDR2 (germline): SQVTM, ANQGSEA. There are 17 residues in the CDR3. J gave up 3 bases and V 1 base, and 11 bases lay outside the gene matches. CDR3 coding DNA: TGCAGCGTTGAAGTCGGCCCAACTAGCGGATTCTACAATGAGCAGTTCTTC. It translates to CSVEVGPTSGFYNEQFF.

This clonotype was picked up many times. The rearrangement joins TRBV6-5 to TRBJ1-2; 8 bases align to TRBD1. This CDR3 has 13 amino acids. Germline V gives CDR1 MNHEY, CDR2 SVGAGI. The V and J ends lost 2 bases and 8 bases, in that order; junction bases with no gene match: 4. CDR3 amino acids: CASSYQGAKGYTF. For the CDR3, the DNA is TGTGCCAGCAGTTACCAGGGGGCGAAGGGCTACACCTTC.

This clonotype has a handful of counts. Sequence at one end of the junction differs from germline and may be a read error. The chain links TRBV4-1 to TRBJ2-3; tentative D call: TRBD2 (5 bases). Per the germline V gene, CDR1 is MGHRA and CDR2 is YSYEKL. The CDR3 is 15 residues long. The CDR3 DNA reads TGCACCAGCAGCCAAGATGGACTCCGCACAGATACGCAGTATTTT. Translating gives CTSSQDGLRTDTQYF.

V usage is TRBV11-2 and J usage is TRBJ2-1, with 9 bases fitting TRBD2. The germline gives CDR1 SGHAT, CDR2 FQNNGV. CDR3 length: 15 residues. CDR3 sequence reads: CASDLDPSGGIKQFF. In DNA, the CDR3 is TGTGCAAGCGACTTAGATCCCAGCGGGGGGATTAAGCAGTTCTTC. Full variable domain (outside the CDR3, taken from reference TRBV11-2 and TRBJ2-1): EAGVAQSPRYKIIEKRQSVAFWCNPISGHATLYWYQQILGQGPKLLIQFQNNGVVDDSQLPKDRFSAERLKGVDSTLKIQPAKLEDSAVYLCASDLDPSGGIKQFFGPGTRLTVL.

About this clonotype itself: At one end, the junction sequence differs from germline, possibly due to a read error. CDR3 residues: CDSSLGIPSHNEQFF. The CDR3 region has the DNA TGTGACAGCAGCTTGGGGATCCCTTCGCACAATGAGCAGTTCTTC. The chain combines TRBV13 with TRBJ2-1; D unresolved. Germline assignment: CDR1 PRHDT and CDR2 FYEKMQ (reference sequence). This CDR3 region has 15 residues.

Of note for this clonotype: One junction end disagrees with the germline gene, perhaps due to a read error. The rearrangement uses TRBV29-1 and TRBJ2-1, with D perhaps matching TRBD1 or TRBD2 (6 bases each). The CDR3 has 16 amino acids. Germline V gene lookup returns CDR1 SQVTM and CDR2 ANQGSEA. In DNA, the CDR3 is TGCAGCATTGAAGCAATGACTAGTGGGAGAGGGGGTGAGCAGTTCTTC. It is translated as CSIEAMTSGRGGEQFF.

On this clonotype: At one end the junction does not follow the germline gene, possibly because of a read error. The rearrangement uses TRBV11-2 and TRBJ2-7; D gene ambiguous. This CDR3 region has 11 residues. The V gene's germline CDR1 is SGHAT and CDR2 FQNNGV. The CDR3 sequence: CASIKIYEQYF. DNA for the CDR3: TGTGCCAGCATAAAAATCTACGAACAGTACTTC.

On this clonotype itself: The germline gene is not matched at one end of the junction; a read error may be the cause. The rearrangement uses TRBV6-5 and TRBJ1-6; D unresolved. The CDR3 consists of 14 residues. CDR1 and CDR2 from the germline V gene are MNHEY and SVGAGI. CDR3 sequence: CVSSYEGVCSSLHF. CDR3 in DNA: TGTGTCAGCAGTTACGAGGGTGTATGTTCATCCCTCCACTTT.

A single count supports this clonotype. The junction departs from the called germline gene at one end, perhaps through a read error. V and J are TRBV6-5 and TRBJ2-1; weak D call: TRBD2 (6 bases). Germline loops: CDR1 MNHEY, CDR2 SVGAGI. The CDR3 consists of 17 residues. The CDR3 sequence: CVSSLSGYARSYNEQFF. The CDR3 coding sequence is TGTGTCAGCAGTCTTAGCGGCTATGCCAGATCCTACAATGAGCAGTTCTTC.

Comments on this clonotype: This may arise from a read error, as a much more abundant clone is one base away. The V call is TRBV5-1, the J call TRBJ2-3; 8 bases are a match to TRBD1. The CDR3 runs to 15 residues. Germline V gene data show CDR1 as SGHRS and CDR2 as YFSETQ. V lost 1 base to trimming and J lost 6 bases; unmatched junction nucleotides: 7. The CDR3 loop is CASSLPGQEGDTQYF. DNA for the CDR3: TGCGCCAGCAGCTTGCCGGGACAGGAGGGGGATACGCAGTATTTT.

To note about this clonotype: Germline and junction disagree at one end, which may indicate a read error. The chain recombines TRBV11-2 with TRBJ2-5; D may be TRBD1 or TRBD2 (5 bases each). The CDR3 covers 15 residues. Germline CDR1 SGHAT, CDR2 FQNNGV. The CDR3 sequence: CASSLVTVVGETQYF. The DNA of the CDR3 is TGTGCCAGCAGCCTAGTCACCGTGGTAGGGGAGACCCAGTATTTC. Complete variable domain (other parts from reference TRBV11-2 and TRBJ2-5): EAGVAQSPRYKIIEKRQSVAFWCNPISGHATLYWYQQILGQGPKLLIQFQNNGVVDDSQLPKDRFSAERLKGVDSTLKIQPAKLEDSAVYLCASSLVTVVGETQYFGPGTRLLVL.

The chain recombines TRBV4-2 with TRBJ1-3; D gene ambiguous. Germline CDR1 LGHNA, CDR2 YNFKEQ. The V end lost 3 bases, the J end lost 0 bases, and 15 bases lay between the germline ends. The CDR3 extends over 17 amino acids. CDR3 protein: CASSQSLPSGSGNTIYF. The CDR3, as DNA: TGTGCCAGCAGCCAGAGCCTCCCCAGCGGCTCTGGAAACACCATATATTTT.

Concerning this clonotype itself: A read error may produce the germline difference seen at one junction end. V is TRBV4-2 and J is TRBJ2-1, with D hard to call. Germline values: CDR1 LGHNA, CDR2 YNFKEQ. CDR3 length: 13 residues. The DNA for the CDR3 is TGTGACAGCAGCCTGGCCCTACGCGATGAACAGTTCTTC. The encoded protein is CDSSLALRDEQFF.

This clonotype was picked up one time. V usage is TRBV11-2 and J usage is TRBJ1-2; D possibly corresponds to TRBD1 (5 bases). In germline, CDR1 is SGHAT, CDR2 FQNNGV. The CDR3 has 15 residues. CDR3 nucleotide sequence: TGTGCTAACAGCCGAGACGGACATGTTAACTATGGCTACACCTTC. Translated: CANSRDGHVNYGYTF.

Comments on this clonotype: This may arise from a read error, as a much more abundant clone is one base away. The CDR3 does not close with the conserved phenylalanine or tryptophan, likely indicating a read error. The V gene is TRBV7-9, the J gene TRBJ2-2; 10 nucleotides line up with TRBD2. This CDR3 is built from 18 residues. With 3 bases clipped from V and 6 bases from J, the junction kept 13 bases outside the gene matches. Germline CDR1 and CDR2: SEHNR and FQNEAQ (reference sequence). The chain's CDR3 is CASSFSGASGGPSGELFI. The CDR3 DNA is TGTGCCAGCAGCTTTTCAGGTGCTAGCGGGGGACCATCCGGGGAGCTGTTTATT.

About this clonotype itself: One junction end does not reproduce the germline sequence, and a read error may be involved. This chain links TRBV24-1 with TRBJ2-3; the D gene is possibly TRBD1 (5 bases). CDR3 length equals 13 residues. The germline V gene has CDR1 KGHDR and CDR2 SFDVKD. The CDR3 here is CATSCSTTDTQCF. The CDR3 DNA reads TGTGCCACCAGTTGTTCCACGACAGATACGCAGTGTTTT.

Comments on this clonotype: An end of the junction does not agree with germline; a read error may underlie this. This chain's CDR3 is CASSYAISGQGANSPLHF. CDR3 bases: TGTGCCAGCAGCTACGCGATCTCGGGACAGGGGGCTAATTCACCCCTCCACTTC. This chain connects TRBV6-5 to TRBJ1-6, with 12 bases identical to TRBD1. The CDR3 loop spans 18 amino acids. The germline gives CDR1 MNHEY, CDR2 SVGAGI.

On this clonotype itself: A read error may be the cause here, since a much bigger clone is one base away. The gene calls are TRBV12-3 or TRBV12-4 and TRBJ1-2; tentatively, D is TRBD1 (6 bases). CDR3 length: 11 residues. CDR3: CTSSEDRHYTF. CDR3 bases: TGTACCAGCAGTGAAGACAGGCACTACACCTTC.

This clonotype was detected many times. This chain links TRBV28 with TRBJ2-1; 8 positions match TRBD1. This CDR3 spans 15 amino acids. CDR1 and CDR2 (germline): MDHEN, SYDVKM. Trimming removed 5 bases from V and 2 bases from J; junction bases left unmatched: 5. This CDR3 is CASSSRGRTYNEQFF. CDR3 DNA sequence: TGTGCCAGCAGTAGCAGGGGGCGCACCTACAATGAGCAGTTCTTC.

With regard to this clonotype: One end of the junction varies from germline; a read error may be responsible. The genes are TRBV11-2 and TRBJ2-5, with D tentatively TRBD2 (6 bases). CDR1 is SGHAT and CDR2 is FQNNGV in the germline V gene. CDR3 length: 16 amino acids. CDR3 sequence reads: CASSLVGRRAREIQYF. CDR3 DNA: TGTGCTAGCAGCTTAGTTGGGCGGAGGGCCCGAGAGATCCAGTACTTC.

This clonotype was seen many times. This chain connects TRBV6-1 to TRBJ2-1; D unresolved. Germline values: CDR1 MNHNS, CDR2 SASEGT. V was pared by 2 bases and J by 9 bases, with 2 bases between. This CDR3 spans 10 amino acids. CDR3 sequence (DNA): TGTGCCAGCAGTGAACTTGAGCAGTTCTTC. It translates to CASSELEQFF.

This chain links TRBV13 with TRBJ2-2, with a tentative D call TRBD2 (6 bases). This CDR3 is built from 16 residues. Germline V gives CDR1 PRHDT, CDR2 FYEKMQ (reference sequence). V shed 8 bases and J shed 2 bases, with 18 bases lying between them. As DNA, the CDR3 is TGTGCCAGCCCAAGGAGGGCAGAAGCAAACACCGGGGAGCTGTTTTTT. Protein product: CASPRRAEANTGELFF.

The chain employs TRBV28 and TRBJ1-6, with a weak D call TRBD1 (5 bases). The germline CDR1 and CDR2 sequences are MDHEN and SYDVKM. The CDR3 runs 15 residues. The V gene lost 4 bases and the J gene lost 6 bases, with 13 bases spanning the gap. The CDR3, as DNA: TGTGCCAGCAGTTCCTCGGGACGCTTTAATTCACCCCTCCACTTT. It encodes CASSSSGRFNSPLHF.

To note about this clonotype: One end of the junction varies from germline; a read error may be responsible. J is TRBJ1-1 and V is TRBV14; 7 bases line up with TRBD1. In germline, CDR1 is SGHDN, CDR2 FVKESK. The CDR3 covers 14 residues. In DNA form, the CDR3 reads TGTGCCAGCGGCCAACTCTTAGGGGGCACTGAGGCTCTCTTT. Translated, it gives CASGQLLGGTEALF.

Regarding this clonotype: An end of the junction differs from the germline gene, which may be a read error. The chain combines TRBV12-3 or TRBV12-4 with TRBJ2-2, with a possible D match to TRBD2 (6 bases). The CDR3 covers 15 residues. The CDR3 loop is CASRVGGRATGEMFF. CDR3 nucleotide sequence: TGTGCCAGCAGAGTCGGGGGTCGCGCCACCGGGGAGATGTTTTTT.

As for this clonotype: One end of the junction fails to match germline, which may point to a read error. The chain is built from TRBV4-1 and TRBJ2-5, with D maybe TRBD2 (6 bases). The CDR3 covers 14 residues. Germline assignment: CDR1 MGHRA and CDR2 YSYEKL. In DNA form, the CDR3 reads TGTGCCAGCAGCCAAGTACGTGGGTGGGAGGCCCAGTACTTC. Its protein is CASSQVRGWEAQYF.

This clonotype was found many times. The chain couples TRBV6-5 to TRBJ1-1; D is uncertain. Deletions cut 1 base from V and 2 bases from J, with 5 bases between. The CDR3 totals 13 residues. Germline-derived CDR1 and CDR2 are MNHEY and SVGAGI. The CDR3 here is CASSYLGNTEAFF. Here the CDR3 DNA reads TGTGCCAGCAGTTACTTAGGTAACACTGAAGCTTTCTTT.

This chain connects TRBV11-1 to TRBJ2-2; 8 nucleotides align to TRBD1. The V segment lost 10 bases and the J segment 1 base; nucleotides outside the gene matches: 11. This CDR3 has 16 residues. Per germline, CDR1 SGHAT and CDR2 FQDESV (reference sequence). For the CDR3, the DNA is TGTGCCATCAACTCCTCCGGGACAGGGAACACCGGGGAGCTGTTTTTT. It codes for CAINSSGTGNTGELFF.

Concerning this clonotype itself: One junction end does not reproduce the germline sequence, and a read error may be involved. The chain recombines TRBV12-3 or TRBV12-4 with TRBJ1-5, with a tentative D call TRBD1 (5 bases). This CDR3 spans 13 amino acids. CDR3 protein: CASSYRCEQPQHF. The DNA of the CDR3 is TGTGCCAGCAGCTACAGGTGTGAACAGCCCCAGCACTTT.

Comment on this clonotype: The junction shows a germline mismatch at one end, possibly a read error. The J gene is TRBJ2-4, the V gene TRBV7-9, with 8 bases lining up with TRBD1. From germline, CDR1 is SEHNR and CDR2 FQNEAQ (reference sequence). The CDR3 totals 15 residues. CDR3 region: CASRDDRGPRNIQYF. As DNA, the CDR3 is TGTGCCAGCAGAGACGACAGGGGACCGAGAAACATACAGTACTTC. Supplemented by reference TRBV7-9 and TRBJ2-4, the full variable domain reads DTGVSQNPRHKITKRGQNVTFRCDPISEHNRLYWYRQTLGQGPEFLTYFQNEAQLEKSRLLSDRFSAERPKGSFSTLEIQRTEQGDSAMYLCASRDDRGPRNIQYFGAGTRLSVL.

About this clonotype itself: Sequence at one end of the junction differs from germline and may be a read error. V is TRBV19 and J is TRBJ2-4; the D is unclear. Germline V gives CDR1 LNHDA, CDR2 SQIVND (reference sequence). CDR3 length: 14 amino acids. CDR3 DNA: TGTGCCAGTAGCGTTCCTCATGCCAAAAACATTCAATACTTC. The encoded protein is CASSVPHAKNIQYF. The full variable domain, with the rest looked up from reference TRBV19 and TRBJ2-4, is DGGITQSPKYLFRKEGQNVTLSCEQNLNHDAMYWYRQDPGQGLRLIYYSQIVNDFQKGDIAEGYSVSREKKESFPLTVTSAQKNPTAFYLCASSVPHAKNIQYFGAGTRLSVL.